A selection of T cell receptor beta chains follows, all from one sample in a study of blood T cell repertoires in COVID-19. Sequencing was performed with immunoSEQ multiplex PCR; in TCRdb, only in-frame clones are kept and a portion is missing. Of 150,000 to 200,000 clones listed, around 82% are singletons. The sample taken for sequencing was peripheral blood. The receptors here all came from a woman at least 80 years old with acute or convalescent COVID-19. Both conserved end residues are trimmed from each CDR3. Fields, in order: V gene, J gene, CDR3 protein.

TRBV19	TRBJ1-1	ASSIDPRNTEAF
TRBV5-1	TRBJ2-3	ASSLVVGRGTTDTQY
TRBV6-2/TRBV6-3	TRBJ1-3	ASSYSAGLGNTIY
TRBV2	TRBJ1-1	ASRSDSLDTEAF
TRBV6-2/TRBV6-3	TRBJ2-7	ASSYGQGLGEQY
TRBV6-5	TRBJ1-1	ASPPGRGTEAF
TRBV12-3/TRBV12-4	TRBJ1-1	ASSSRGTEAF
TRBV10-1	TRBJ1-2	ASTYNATGTGYT
TRBV7-8	TRBJ1-1	ASSSSRGLGTEAF
TRBV30	TRBJ2-4	AWRGTKVGPGNIQY
TRBV9	TRBJ1-4	ASSAGSRREKLF
TRBV7-2	TRBJ1-6	ASRYQGGNSPLH
TRBV6-2/TRBV6-3	TRBJ2-2	ASSRAGGSAGELF
TRBV18	TRBJ2-5	ASSPLAGGAGTQY
TRBV6-5	TRBJ1-2	ASSFPRGHPNYGYT
TRBV7-6	TRBJ1-1	ASSLAPRETNTEAF
TRBV3-1/TRBV3-2	TRBJ2-6	ASSPRGQGTGANVLT
TRBV6-5	TRBJ1-6	ASRDGDSPLH
TRBV6-6	TRBJ2-2	ASQTSGMNTGELF
TRBV11-2	TRBJ2-1	ASSPGGTPTNEQF
TRBV5-1	TRBJ1-4	ASSLKGRKGEKLF
TRBV13	TRBJ2-5	ASSGPGRRAETQY
TRBV4-1	TRBJ1-5	ASSQHPRRQGNQPQH
TRBV14	TRBJ2-3	ASSRLNTQY
TRBV10-3	TRBJ1-5	AISATVDQPQH
TRBV20-1	TRBJ2-3	SAGLADTQY
TRBV2	TRBJ2-1	ASRGLTLRRNEQF
TRBV19	TRBJ2-1	ASSMDSNNEQF
TRBV5-1	TRBJ2-3	ASSLEPSGGAGTDTQY
TRBV7-9	TRBJ1-2	ASSLQGAWDGYT
TRBV5-1	TRBJ1-6	ASSLGQGAYSPLH
TRBV19	TRBJ2-3	ASSSAGGGTDTQY
TRBV29-1	TRBJ1-1	SSPGAMNTEAF
TRBV6-5	TRBJ2-7	ASRSQGAPYEQY
TRBV7-3	TRBJ2-2	ASSPQTGDTGELF
TRBV6-2/TRBV6-3	TRBJ2-3	ASSYLPGQGAREP
TRBV18	TRBJ1-4	ASSALQGQGNEKLF
TRBV29-1	TRBJ1-2	SVAPQGGYT
TRBV9	TRBJ1-2	ASSGRQNYGYT
TRBV29-1	TRBJ1-1	SATTGVGMNTEAF
TRBV4-1	TRBJ2-7	ASSEDSSPYEQY
TRBV5-6	TRBJ1-2	ASSSFLLTRGGGYGYT
TRBV3-1/TRBV3-2	TRBJ1-1	ASSQEAVREAF
TRBV19	TRBJ2-1	ASSPRQGTNNEQF
TRBV4-2	TRBJ2-5	ASSQDPGGQETQY